These T cell receptor beta chains were read from a single sample in a study of glioma-infiltrating T cells after dendritic cell vaccination. The assay was immunoSEQ multiplex PCR, and TCRdb's table has in-frame clones only and misses some. The sample lists 55,000 to 75,000 clones, roughly 80% occurring once. The source material was blood, sampled after dendritic cell vaccination. All receptors come from a human donor with glioblastoma. The CDR3 runs from the conserved cysteine through the conserved F or W. Each record gives: clone size, V gene, J gene, D gene, CDR3 protein, CDR3 DNA. A D gene is named only where the DNA matches it firmly. Only part of the rows carry a size: once, few, many, or a class if the clone is expanded.

.	TRBV29-1	TRBJ1-2	.	CSVEDQSYGANYGYTF	TGCAGCGTTGAAGATCAAAGTTACGGAGCTAACTATGGCTACACCTTC
once	TRBV30	TRBJ1-3	.	CAWSNFGNTIYF	TGTGCCTGGAGCAACTTTGGAAACACCATATATTTT
.	TRBV30	TRBJ1-5	.	CAWSRGSNQPQHF	TGTGCCTGGAGTCGAGGTAGCAATCAGCCCCAGCATTTT
.	TRBV6-5	TRBJ1-3	TRBD1	CASSGTGPGNTIYF	TGTGCCAGCAGCGGGACAGGGCCAGGAAACACCATATATTTT
.	TRBV4-2	TRBJ2-2	.	CASSQEGSAENTGELFF	TGTGCCAGCAGCCAAGAAGGTAGCGCCGAGAACACCGGGGAGCTGTTTTTT
.	TRBV20-1	TRBJ2-3	.	CSAATDTQYF	TGCAGTGCCGCGACAGATACGCAGTATTTT
.	TRBV4-1	TRBJ2-3	.	CASSRGIYRGRSTDTQYF	TGCGCCAGCAGCCGTGGGATCTATCGGGGGAGAAGCACAGATACGCAGTATTTT
.	TRBV4-1	TRBJ2-5	.	CASSQDWPDRETQYF	TGCGCCAGCAGCCAAGATTGGCCAGACAGAGAGACCCAGTACTTC
.	TRBV5-1	TRBJ2-5	.	CASSLSRTEGFLGETQYF	TGCGCCAGCAGCTTGTCACGGACAGAGGGTTTCCTGGGAGAGACCCAGTACTTC
few	TRBV2	TRBJ1-4	.	CASSRETNEKLFF	TGTGCCAGCAGCAGGGAAACTAATGAAAAACTGTTTTTT
.	TRBV4-2	TRBJ2-3	TRBD2	CASSQRGGAEDTQYF	TGTGCCAGCAGCCAACGGGGGGGGGCCGAAGATACGCAGTATTTT
few	TRBV7-2	TRBJ1-2	.	CASTSQARDWTF	TGTGCCAGCACCTCCCAGGCCCGAGATTGGACCTTC
.	TRBV7-9	TRBJ2-7	TRBD1	CASSPGQGYEQYF	TGTGCCAGCAGCCCTGGACAGGGCTACGAGCAGTACTTC
.	TRBV2	TRBJ1-5	TRBD1	CASSGTGGQPQHF	TGTGCCAGCAGCGGGACAGGAGGACAGCCCCAGCATTTT
.	TRBV6-5	TRBJ2-2	TRBD1	CASSYPTGGLSGELFF	TGTGCCAGCAGTTATCCCACAGGGGGTCTGTCCGGGGAGCTGTTTTTT
.	TRBV6-5	TRBJ2-7	TRBD1	CASSYRDRVPYEQYF	TGTGCCAGCAGTTACCGGGACAGGGTCCCCTACGAGCAGTACTTC
.	TRBV10-2	TRBJ2-7	TRBD1	CASRGDREASEQYF	TGCGCCAGCAGGGGGGACAGGGAAGCGAGCGAGCAGTACTTC
.	TRBV20-1	TRBJ1-1	.	CSAFPAEAFF	TGCAGTGCTTTTCCAGCTGAAGCTTTCTTT
.	TRBV2	TRBJ2-7	TRBD2	CASSVVAGGYEQYF	TGTGCCAGCAGCGTCGTAGCGGGGGGATACGAGCAGTACTTC
.	TRBV7-3	TRBJ2-7	.	CASSPQGGSRDEQYF	TGTGCCAGCAGCCCGCAGGGGGGTTCTCGGGACGAGCAGTACTTC
.	TRBV11-3	TRBJ2-3	TRBD1	CASSHPRDRGADTQYF	TGTGCCAGCAGCCACCCAAGGGACAGGGGTGCAGATACGCAGTATTTT
.	TRBV20-1	TRBJ2-1	.	CSARGALGQFF	TGCAGTGCTAGGGGCGCGCTGGGGCAGTTCTTC
.	TRBV30	TRBJ2-3	TRBD2	CAWSGQGGVDTQYF	TGTGCCTGGAGTGGGCAGGGAGGGGTGGATACGCAGTATTTT
.	TRBV5-4	TRBJ2-5	.	CASSLAAGYKGEQYF	TGTGCCAGCAGCTTGGCCGCGGGGTATAAGGGAGAGCAGTACTTC
.	TRBV4-3	TRBJ2-7	.	CASPRDSSYEQYF	TGCGCCAGCCCGCGGGACAGCTCCTACGAGCAGTACTTC
once	TRBV7-2	TRBJ2-7	TRBD2	CASSPGLASYEQYF	TGTGCCAGCAGCCCCGGACTAGCTTCCTACGAGCAGTACTTC
.	TRBV5-1	TRBJ2-3	.	CASSPPSTDTQYF	TGCGCCAGCAGCCCCCCTAGCACAGATACGCAGTATTTT
few	TRBV6-5	TRBJ2-5	TRBD2	CASALTTGGETQYF	TGTGCCAGCGCCTTGACGACGGGGGGGGAGACCCAGTACTTC
.	TRBV7-3	TRBJ1-5	.	CASSSRSGVLNQPQHF	TGTGCCAGCAGCTCCCGTTCCGGAGTACTCAATCAGCCCCAGCATTTT
.	TRBV5-5	TRBJ1-2	TRBD1	CASSLTGDGGYTF	TGTGCCAGCAGCTTAACAGGGGACGGTGGCTACACCTTC
.	TRBV7-2	TRBJ1-1	.	CASSLATVRNTEAFF	TGTGCCAGCAGCTTAGCAACGGTGAGAAACACTGAAGCTTTCTTT
.	TRBV30	TRBJ2-1	.	CAWSPTRVYNEQFF	TGTGCCTGGAGTCCCACCAGGGTTTACAATGAGCAGTTCTTC